The present entry profiles one T cell receptor (beta chain) with its context. Whole blood without T cell sorting served as the source of isolated total RNA. Germline loops: CDR1 DFQATT, CDR2 SNEGSKA (reference sequence). This CDR3 is 14 amino acids long. The authors made each sample's cDNA in eight separate reactions. cDNA for TCRalpha and TCRbeta was amplified by nested PCRs of roughly 17 then 8 to 10 cycles. From its re-call of the 5' RACE reads, TCRdb lists each CDR3 protein once, without DNA. Recorded for this sample: a few hundred thousand distinct CDR3 sequences. This sample was taken from a study of monozygotic twins with inflammatory bowel disease.

V is TRBV20-1 and J is TRBJ1-3; TCRdb's D call, TRBD1, is unchecked because there is no DNA. Sequenced material: blood. The clonotype originates from a human donor with ulcerative colitis or Crohn's disease, or a healthy co-twin of an affected twin (not recorded which). This chain's CDR3 is CSAQQGASGNTIYF.